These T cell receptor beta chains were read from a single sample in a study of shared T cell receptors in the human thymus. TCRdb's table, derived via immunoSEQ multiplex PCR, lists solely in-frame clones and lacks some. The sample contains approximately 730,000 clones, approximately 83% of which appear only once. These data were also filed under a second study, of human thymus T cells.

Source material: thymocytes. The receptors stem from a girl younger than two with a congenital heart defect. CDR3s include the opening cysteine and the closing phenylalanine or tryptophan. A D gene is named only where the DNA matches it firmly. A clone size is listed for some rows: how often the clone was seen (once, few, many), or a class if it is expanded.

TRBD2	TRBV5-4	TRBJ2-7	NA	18	TGTGCCAGCAGCTTGGGGGGGGGAGAGGGTCTAACGGCGTACGAGCAGTACTTC	CASSLGGGEGLTAYEQYF
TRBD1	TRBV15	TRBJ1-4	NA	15	TGTGCCACCAGGAACCGGGACAGGGGGAACGGAAAACTGTTTTTT	CATRNRDRGNGKLFF
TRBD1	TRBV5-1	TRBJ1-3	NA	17	TGCGCCAGCAGCCTGGGGGACAGGCCTAGAACTGGAAACACCATATATTTT	CASSLGDRPRTGNTIYF
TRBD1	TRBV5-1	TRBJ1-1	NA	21	TGCGCCAGCAGTATGATTCCCCGGGACAGAGGGTCCCAGTTCGCGAACACTGAAGCTTTCTTT	CASSMIPRDRGSQFANTEAFF
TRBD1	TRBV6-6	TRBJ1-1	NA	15	TGTGCCAGCAGTTACGGTCTCAGGGGGACCACTGAAGCTTTCTTT	CASSYGLRGTTEAFF
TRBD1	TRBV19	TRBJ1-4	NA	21	TGTGCCAGTAGTATTAGGGTAGTGGGACAGGCATCGGGGGCAACTAATGAAAAACTGTTTTTT	CASSIRVVGQASGATNEKLFF
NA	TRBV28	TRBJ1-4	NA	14	TGTGCCAGCAGTTTAGTCTCGGTGAATGAAAAACTGTTTTTT	CASSLVSVNEKLFF
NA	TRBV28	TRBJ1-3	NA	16	TGTGCCAGCATAAAAAACGGGGTTGATATTGGAAACACCATATATTTT	CASIKNGVDIGNTIYF
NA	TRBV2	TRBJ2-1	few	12	TGTGCTTTTTTCGACCAGGACAATGAGCAGTTCTTC	CAFFDQDNEQFF
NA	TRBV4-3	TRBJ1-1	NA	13	TGCGCCAGCAGCCAAGCCAGGGGAACTGAAGCTTTCTTT	CASSQARGTEAFF
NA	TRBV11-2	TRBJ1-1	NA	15	TGTGCCAGCAGCCCTAAGCAGGGGCCCAACACTGAAGCTTTCTTT	CASSPKQGPNTEAFF
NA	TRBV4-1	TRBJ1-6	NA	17	TGCGCCAGCAGCCTTTACAGGGTAACGTCCTATAATTCACCCCTCCACTTT	CASSLYRVTSYNSPLHF
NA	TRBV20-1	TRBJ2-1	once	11	TGCAGTGCAATCGGGGTTGGCGAGCAGTTCTTC	CSAIGVGEQFF
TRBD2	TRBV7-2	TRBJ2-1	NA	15	TGTGCCAGCACCCTGGGGGCGGGGGGCCACAATGAGCAGTTCTTC	CASTLGAGGHNEQFF
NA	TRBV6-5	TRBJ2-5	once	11	TGTGCCAGCAGCCATCAAGAGACCCAGTACTTC	CASSHQETQYF
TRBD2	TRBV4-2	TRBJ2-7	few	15	TGTGCCAGCAGCCCACCTCGGGGGGGTAAGAACGAGCAGTACTTC	CASSPPRGGKNEQYF
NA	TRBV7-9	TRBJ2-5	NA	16	TGTGCCAGCAGTCATCATGACCGGGACTCCCAAGAGACCCAGTACTTC	CASSHHDRDSQETQYF
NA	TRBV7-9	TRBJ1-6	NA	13	TGTGCCAGCAGCGGACAGAGGAATTCACCCCTCCACTTT	CASSGQRNSPLHF
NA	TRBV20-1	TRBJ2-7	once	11	TGCAGTGCTAGAGGGTGGGCAGGGGTGGCGTTC	CSARGWAGVAF
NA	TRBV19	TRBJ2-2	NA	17	TGTGCCAGTAAAGGCCCGACATCCGTTACGAACACCGGGGAGCTGTTTTTT	CASKGPTSVTNTGELFF
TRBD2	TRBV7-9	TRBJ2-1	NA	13	TGTGCCAGCAGCTTCCGTAGCGGGGGTGAGCAGTTCTTC	CASSFRSGGEQFF
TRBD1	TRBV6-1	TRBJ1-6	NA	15	TGTGCCAGCAGGGAACCTGACAGGGTAAATTCACCCCTCCACTTT	CASREPDRVNSPLHF
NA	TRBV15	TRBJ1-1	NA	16	TGTGCCACCAGCAGAGATCGTGAGTATCTCAACACTGAAGCTTTCTTT	CATSRDREYLNTEAFF
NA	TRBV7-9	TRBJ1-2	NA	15	TGTGCCAGCAGTCCCCTCTACAGGGAGAACTATGGCTACACCTTC	CASSPLYRENYGYTF
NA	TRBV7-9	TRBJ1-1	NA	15	TGTGCCAGCAGCCCAAGGGCACAGGAGGGCACTGAAGCTTTCTTT	CASSPRAQEGTEAFF
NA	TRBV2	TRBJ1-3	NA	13	TGTGCCAGCATTGCGGGACTTGGAAACACCATATATTTT	CASIAGLGNTIYF
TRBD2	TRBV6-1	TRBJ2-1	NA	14	TGTGCCAGCTCATTAGCGGGGGGGCCAGGAGAGCAGTTCTTC	CASSLAGGPGEQFF
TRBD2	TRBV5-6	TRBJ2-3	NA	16	TGTGCCAGCAGCTGGGCGAGCGGGGGGGCCACAGATACGCAGTATTTT	CASSWASGGATDTQYF
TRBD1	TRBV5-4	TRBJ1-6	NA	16	TGTGCCAGCAGCCAAACCAACGACAGGGTATCTTCACCCCTCCACTTT	CASSQTNDRVSSPLHF
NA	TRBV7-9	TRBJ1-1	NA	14	TGTGCCAGCAGCCGCCAGATCCAGAACACTGAAGCTTTCTTT	CASSRQIQNTEAFF
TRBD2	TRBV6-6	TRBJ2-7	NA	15	TGTGCCAGCAGCCGTCAGCGGGGTTCCTCCTACGAGCAGTACTTC	CASSRQRGSSYEQYF
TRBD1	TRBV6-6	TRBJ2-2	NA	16	TGTGCCAGCAGAAACAGGAGACAGGGGGCGACTGGGGAGCTGTTTTTT	CASRNRRQGATGELFF
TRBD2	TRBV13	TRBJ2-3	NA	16	TGTGCCAGCAGCTTCTCCTTTAGCGGGGGGCCTGATACGCAGTATTTT	CASSFSFSGGPDTQYF
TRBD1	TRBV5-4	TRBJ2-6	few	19	TGTGCCAGCAGCACTGGGACAGCCAAGACTTTATCTGGGGCCAACGTCCTGACTTTC	CASSTGTAKTLSGANVLTF
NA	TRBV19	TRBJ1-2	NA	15	TGTGCCAGTAGTACAGGTCAGGGGCCTGACTATGGCTACACCTTC	CASSTGQGPDYGYTF
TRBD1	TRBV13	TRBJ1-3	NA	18	TGTGCCAGCAGCTTACCCTTGGAGACAGGGCCGATTAGAAACACCATATATTTT	CASSLPLETGPIRNTIYF
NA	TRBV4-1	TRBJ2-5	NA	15	TGCGCCAGCAGCCAAGATCCCCAGGGTGGAGAGACCCAGTACTTC	CASSQDPQGGETQYF
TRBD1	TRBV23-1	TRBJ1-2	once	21	TGCGCCAGCAGTCAATCCCGCACTAGCAGGGGGCCCTACCTTTATAACTATGGCTACACCTTC	CASSQSRTSRGPYLYNYGYTF
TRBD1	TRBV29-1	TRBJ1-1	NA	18	TGCAGCGTGCCCTACGTCGCGGATGGACAGGGAATGAACACTGAAGCTTTCTTT	CSVPYVADGQGMNTEAFF
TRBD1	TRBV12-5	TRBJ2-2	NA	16	TGTGCTAGTGGTTTTCGTAGGACAGGGTGGGCCGGGGAGCTGTTTTTT	CASGFRRTGWAGELFF